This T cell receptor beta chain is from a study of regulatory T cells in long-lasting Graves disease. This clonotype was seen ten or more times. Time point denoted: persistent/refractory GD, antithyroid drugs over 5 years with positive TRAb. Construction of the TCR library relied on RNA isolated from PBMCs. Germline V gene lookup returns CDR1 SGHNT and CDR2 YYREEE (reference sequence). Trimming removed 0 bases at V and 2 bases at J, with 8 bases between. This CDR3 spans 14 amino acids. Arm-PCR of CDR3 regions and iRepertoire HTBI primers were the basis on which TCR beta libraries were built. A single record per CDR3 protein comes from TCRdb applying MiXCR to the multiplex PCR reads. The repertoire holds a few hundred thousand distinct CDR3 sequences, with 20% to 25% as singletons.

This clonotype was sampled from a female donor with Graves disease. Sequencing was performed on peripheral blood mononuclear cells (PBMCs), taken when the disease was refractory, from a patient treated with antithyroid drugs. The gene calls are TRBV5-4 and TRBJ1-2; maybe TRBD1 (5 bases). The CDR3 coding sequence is TGTGCCAGCAGCTTGGCGGGGCCAAACTATGGCTACACCTTC. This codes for CASSLAGPNYGYTF.